This entry lists 20 T cell receptor beta chains sequenced from one sample in a study of vaccination and CD4 T cells after COVID-19. Treatment denoted: approximately 9-day PBMC culture with coronavirus spike peptide pools or control peptides (ViraFEST assay). Their target antigens are unknown. The Oncomine TCR Beta short-read assay was applied to DNA of cultured CD4+ T cells. In TCRdb, the PCR reads were re-called with MiXCR into one record per CDR3 protein. The sample lists 15,000 or so distinct CDR3 sequences, 40% occurring once. Material for sequencing was CD4+ T cells from blood, cultured in vitro. All receptors come from a human donor who had recovered from COVID-19.

The CDR3 DNA is TGTGCCAGCAGCCCGAGTCCGGGCAGCATATCGGGCTACACCTTC. As protein: CASSPSPGSISGYTF. V usage is TRBV7-9 and J usage is TRBJ1-2; D is undetermined. In germline, CDR1 is SEHNR, CDR2 FQNEAQ (reference sequence). Trimming left V 5 bases short and J 8 bases short, with 21 bases between. CDR3 size: 15 residues.

The chain joins TRBV20-1 to TRBJ2-7, with D possibly TRBD2 on 5 matching bases. This CDR3 contains 14 residues. The ends were cut back, 6 bases at V and 1 base at J, with 16 bases in the middle. Germline lookup yields CDR1 DFQATT and CDR2 SNEGSKA (reference sequence). In DNA form, the CDR3 reads TGCAGTGCCGGCCCGCCTAGAGGGTCCTACGAGCAGTACTTC. Protein: CSAGPPRGSYEQYF.

The chain is built from TRBV7-9 and TRBJ2-7; D uncertain. CDR1 and CDR2 from the germline V gene are SEHNR and FQNEAQ (reference sequence). This CDR3 contains 12 residues. Deletions cut 1 base from V and 8 bases from J, with 9 bases between. The CDR3 region is CASSLGGFQQYF. CDR3 nucleotides: TGTGCCAGCAGCTTAGGGGGTTTCCAGCAGTACTTC. Looking up the rest from reference TRBV7-9 and TRBJ2-7 gives the full variable domain: DTGVSQNPRHKITKRGQNVTFRCDPISEHNRLYWYRQTLGQGPEFLTYFQNEAQLEKSRLLSDRFSAERPKGSFSTLEIQRTEQGDSAMYLCASSLGGFQQYFGPGTRLTVT.

The rearrangement links TRBV10-3 to TRBJ1-6; a possible D gene is TRBD1 (6 bases). The V and J ends lost 7 bases and 9 bases respectively, with 10 bases between them. The CDR3 is 12 residues long. CDR1 is ENHRY, CDR2 SYGVKD, per germline. The CDR3 is CAINREGSPLHF. In nucleotides, the CDR3 is TGTGCCATCAACAGGGAAGGTTCACCCCTCCACTTT.

The rearrangement uses TRBV12-3 or TRBV12-4 and TRBJ2-2; the match to TRBD2 covers 14 bases. The junction had 4 bases not matched to a gene; V was cut back by 7 bases and J by 6 bases. The CDR3 is 15 amino acids. This chain's CDR3 is CASMWTSGRSGELFF. CDR3 nucleotide sequence: TGTGCCAGCATGTGGACTAGCGGGAGGTCCGGGGAGCTGTTTTTT.

This clonotype has more than one count but fewer than ten. The rearrangement uses TRBV7-8 and TRBJ2-1; D not resolved. The CDR3 is made up of 13 amino acids. Germline V gene lookup returns CDR1 SGHVS and CDR2 FQNEAQ. V was clipped by 6 bases and J by 4 bases, with 10 bases between them. For the CDR3, the DNA is TGTGCCAGCAGACAGACACTGTACAATGAGCAGTTCTTC. Its translation: CASRQTLYNEQFF.

The rearrangement uses TRBV12-3 or TRBV12-4 and TRBJ2-3, with a tentative D call TRBD2 (6 bases). This CDR3 region has 16 residues. Deletions cut 3 bases from V and 2 bases from J, with 15 bases between. The CDR3 DNA reads as TGTGCCAGCAGTTTCTCTGGGGCGGGGTCCACAGATACGCAGTATTTT. Translating it yields CASSFSGAGSTDTQYF.

This chain joins TRBV20-1 and TRBJ1-1; the D is unclear. The V gene lost 0 bases and the J gene lost 4 bases, with 9 bases spanning the gap. CDR1 DFQATT and CDR2 SNEGSKA come from the germline V gene (reference sequence). The CDR3 spans 13 residues. The CDR3: CSAREVRTTEAFF. The DNA for the CDR3 is TGCAGTGCTAGAGAGGTCAGGACCACTGAAGCTTTCTTT.

J is TRBJ2-3 and V is TRBV2; D perhaps matches TRBD2 (6 bases). Germline V gene lookup returns CDR1 SNHLY and CDR2 FYNNEI. Trimming removed 6 bases at V and 5 bases at J, with 24 bases between. CDR3 size: 17 residues. CDR3 protein: CASRDPASAKGGDTQYF. The CDR3, as DNA: TGTGCCAGCAGAGACCCCGCTAGCGCCAAGGGAGGAGATACGCAGTATTTT.

The chain employs TRBV7-2 and TRBJ2-1; 8 bases line up with TRBD2. V shed 5 bases and J 3 bases; nucleotides not matched to a gene: 9. Germline V gene data show CDR1 as SGHTA and CDR2 as FQGNSA. The CDR3 is 16 residues long. CDR3 in amino acids: CASSRSGMSYYNEQFF. CDR3 coding DNA: TGTGCCAGCAGCCGTAGCGGGATGTCGTACTACAATGAGCAGTTCTTC.

This sequence joins TRBV20-1 and TRBJ1-2; no reliable D call. CDR3 length: 12 residues. Germline CDR1 DFQATT, CDR2 SNEGSKA (reference sequence). V lost 2 bases, J lost 1 base, and 5 bases lay in between. The chain's CDR3 is CSARQLNYGYTF. CDR3 sequence (DNA): TGCAGTGCTAGACAGCTTAACTATGGCTACACCTTC.

This clonotype has a handful of counts. The chain recombines TRBV20-1 with TRBJ1-4, with D tentatively TRBD1 (5 bases). Per germline, CDR1 DFQATT and CDR2 SNEGSKA (reference sequence). Trimming removed 5 bases at V and 8 bases at J, with 21 bases between. The CDR3 contains 15 residues. This CDR3 reads CSAYPVGRVWEKLFF. CDR3 DNA sequence: TGCAGTGCTTACCCCGTTGGCAGGGTGTGGGAAAAACTGTTTTTT.

This sequence joins TRBV19 and TRBJ2-5; no clear D gene. The germline V gene has CDR1 LNHDA and CDR2 SQIVND (reference sequence). This CDR3 spans 15 amino acids. With 2 bases removed from V and 1 base from J, the gap between germline ends came to 11 bases. CDR3 DNA sequence: TGTGCCAGTAGTATACCTTCGGGTGGCCAAGAGACCCAGTACTTC. Residues: CASSIPSGGQETQYF.

The chain links TRBV6-1 to TRBJ1-2, with 10 bases that match TRBD1. CDR1 is MNHNS, CDR2 SASEGT, per germline. V dropped 6 bases and J dropped 7; count of bases not matched to a gene: 5. The CDR3 covers 13 residues. DNA of the CDR3: TGTGCCAGCAGGACAGGGGGCGCGGGTGGCTACACCTTC. It translates to CASRTGGAGGYTF.

The J gene is TRBJ2-7, the V gene TRBV5-1, with TRBD2 matching over 9 bases. The V gene's germline CDR1 is SGHRS and CDR2 YFSETQ. V was clipped by 3 bases and J by 3 bases; unmatched bases: 19. The CDR3 is made up of 19 amino acids. The CDR3 nucleotides are TGCGCCAGCAGCTCCGGAACGACTCTAGCGGGAAATCTACGCTACGAGCAGTACTTC. Translated, it gives CASSSGTTLAGNLRYEQYF.

This clonotype was recorded a few times. The rearrangement joins TRBV19 to TRBJ2-2, with D perhaps TRBD1 (6 bases). The length of the CDR3 is 14 residues. V lost 5 bases and J lost 6, with 13 bases in between. The germline V gene encodes CDR1 LNHDA and CDR2 SQIVND (reference sequence). The CDR3 loop reads CASSLRDRPGELFF. DNA of the CDR3: TGTGCCAGTAGTCTGAGAGACAGGCCCGGGGAGCTGTTTTTT.

The rearrangement joins TRBV6-1 to TRBJ2-5; no firm D call. Germline V gene sequence: CDR1 MNHNS, CDR2 SASEGT. With 5 bases removed from V and 5 bases from J, the gap between germline ends came to 9 bases. There are 12 residues in the CDR3. CDR3 residues: CASSPLGETQYF. The DNA of the CDR3 is TGTGCCAGCAGTCCTTTGGGCGAGACCCAGTACTTC.

This chain connects TRBV6-1 to TRBJ2-3; unclear D gene. CDR3 length: 13 amino acids. With 8 bases removed from V and 2 bases from J, the gap between germline ends came to 11 bases. Germline CDR1 is MNHNS and CDR2 is SASEGT. CDR3 protein: CASPPEHTDTQYF. In nucleotides, the CDR3 is TGTGCCAGCCCTCCTGAACACACAGATACGCAGTATTTT.

The rearrangement joins TRBV20-1 to TRBJ1-4; 7 bases align to TRBD1. The germline V gene has CDR1 DFQATT and CDR2 SNEGSKA (reference sequence). V was clipped by 7 bases and J by 8 bases; unmatched bases: 10. The CDR3 covers 13 residues. CDR3 region: CSVTSRDREKLFF. The CDR3 coding sequence is TGCAGTGTTACGTCGAGGGACAGAGAAAAACTGTTTTTT.

This clonotype turned up a few times. V and J are TRBV4-3 and TRBJ1-6, with 7 bases that match TRBD1. V trimming: 0 bases; J trimming: 0 bases; junction bases outside the gene matches: 5. The length of the CDR3 is 18 residues. Germline-derived CDR1 and CDR2 are LGHNA and YSLEER. The CDR3 DNA follows: TGCGCCAGCAGCCAAGAAGTGACAGGGAGCTCCTATAATTCACCCCTCCACTTT. Translated: CASSQEVTGSSYNSPLHF.